This T cell receptor beta chain was found in a study of blood T cells in healthy people across ages. Study conclusions and caveats: Observed TCR beta diversity per million T cells went down as age went up. This fall followed a roughly linear course with age.

Primed by a sample-barcoded 5' primer and a J-beta primer mix, a second PCR proceeded for 7 to 11 cycles. Using its own MiXCR run on the 5' RACE reads, TCRdb lists one record per CDR3 protein. The sample holds roughly 2 million distinct CDR3 sequences, around 48% seen once. The junction had 10 bases not matched to a gene; V was cut back by 5 bases and J by 3 bases. The CDR3 runs to 16 residues. Germline V gives CDR1 SGHNT, CDR2 YENEEA. About this clonotype itself: The antigen is unknown.

About 9.6 milliliters of peripheral blood were drawn from each donor into EDTA-treated tubes. The source of this sequence is a woman aged 40 to 55 in good health. Sample: blood. V and J are TRBV11-3 and TRBJ2-1; 7 nucleotides line up with TRBD2. The CDR3 is CASSPPFGGGYNEQFF. In DNA form, the CDR3 reads TGTGCCAGCAGCCCCCCCTTTGGCGGGGGCTACAATGAGCAGTTCTTC.